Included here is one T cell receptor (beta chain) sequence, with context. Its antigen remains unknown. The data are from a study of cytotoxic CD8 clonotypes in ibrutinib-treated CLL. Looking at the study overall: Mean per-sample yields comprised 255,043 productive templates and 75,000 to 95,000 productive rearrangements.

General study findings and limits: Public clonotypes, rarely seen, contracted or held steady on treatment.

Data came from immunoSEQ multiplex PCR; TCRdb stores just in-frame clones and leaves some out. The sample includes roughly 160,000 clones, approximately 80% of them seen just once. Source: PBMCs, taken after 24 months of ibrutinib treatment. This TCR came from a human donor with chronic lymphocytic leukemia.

The CDR3 DNA reads TGTGCCAGCTCACCCACAGAGAATTTGAACACTGAAGCTTTCTTT. It encodes CASSPTENLNTEAFF. The chain uses TRBV18 and TRBJ1-1; D remains unclear. This CDR3 comprises 15 residues. Germline CDR1 is KGHSH and CDR2 is LQKENI. Trimming stripped 3 bases from V and 0 bases from J, with 11 bases between. Full variable domain (outside the CDR3, taken from reference TRBV18 and TRBJ1-1): NAGVMQNPRHLVRRRGQEARLRCSPMKGHSHVYWYRQLPEEGLKFMVYLQKENIIDESGMPKERFSAEFPKEGPSILRIQQVVRGDSAAYFCASSPTENLNTEAFFGQGTRLTVV.